Given below is one TCR beta chain in context. Its antigen is as yet unknown. The sample originates from a study of beta chain features in type 1 diabetes. General observations from the study: Relative to healthy donors, patients appeared to have naive, central memory and Treg TCRB repertoires that were more similar. When Type 1 diabetes patients were examined, their TCRB CDR3s proved moderately but significantly shorter in all four CD4+ subsets. More deletions and fewer insertions at VDJ junctions were found in patients with type 1 diabetes. PCR might favor shorter templates, but any such skew would affect patients and controls equally.

Sequenced material consisted of expressed TCRB transcripts (all of the isolated RNA was reverse transcribed). Clones were sequenced by immunoSEQ multiplex PCR, and TCRdb holds only the in-frame ones, with some missing. In the table there are some 290,000 clones, roughly an eighth of which are singletons. Trimming pared 0 bases from V and 5 bases from J, leaving 19 bases between. The CDR3 is made up of 17 amino acids. Germline loops: CDR1 SGHRS, CDR2 YFSETQ. This rearrangement joins TRBV5-1 to TRBJ2-3, with D tentatively TRBD1 (6 bases). This receptor was obtained from a young man with type 1 diabetes. The specimen sequenced was naive CD4+ T cells from blood. The CDR3 DNA follows: TGCGCCAGCAGCTTGGGACCAAAGGGGGAGCGGAGAGATACGCAGTATTTT. It codes for CASSLGPKGERRDTQYF.